This is a list of T cell receptor beta chains from one sample in a study of cytomegalovirus exposure and HLA in healthy donors. Measured with immunoSEQ multiplex PCR; TCRdb has only the in-frame clones, and not every one. The repertoire holds fewer than 100,000 clones, with 76% as singletons. Sequences were obtained from PBMCs. Receptor source: a middle-aged man in good health and CMV-seronegative. CDR3s include the opening cysteine and the closing phenylalanine or tryptophan.

>TRBJ2-1|TRBV19
CASSIRQGLGNEQFF
>TRBJ1-2|TRBV6-1
CASWTGGYGYTF
>TRBJ1-2|TRBV7-9
CSSSLEQAARGQGYTF
>TRBJ2-2|TRBV6-5
CASSFHSSGSIRELFF
>TRBJ1-1|TRBV5-4
CASSIRQGFAEAFF
>TRBJ1-3|TRBV7-2
CASSLSAGGLDTIYF
>TRBJ2-5|TRBV5-1
CASSQTGVQETQYF
>TRBJ2-2|TRBV9
CASSPGVSNTGELFF
>TRBJ2-3|TRBV5-1
CASSSLAGGTSADTQYF
>TRBJ2-3|TRBV11-3
CASSKKQGISTDTQYF
>TRBJ2-2|TRBV30
CAWSVGRVGELFF
>TRBJ1-3|TRBV6-6
CASARQGSQGDTIYF
>TRBJ2-7|TRBV10-3
CAISTVAGGSSYEQYF
>TRBJ2-7|TRBV9
CASSDRDSSYEQYF
>TRBJ2-3|TRBV27
CASSPIQGTDTQYF
>TRBJ1-4|TRBV5-4
CASSSLVHNEKLFF
>TRBJ1-6|TRBV30
CAWSSQGHSPLHF
>TRBJ2-5|TRBV6-1
CATLTGRETQYF
>TRBJ2-2|TRBV18
CASSRTGTGATGELFF
>TRBJ2-5|TRBV2
CASSEWGVRETQYF
>TRBJ1-5|TRBV7-2
CASSTRQNQPQHF
>TRBJ2-5|TRBV30
CAWSVVRGQETQYF
>TRBJ1-2|TRBV19
CASSIEEGGYTF
>TRBJ2-5|TRBV5-4
CASSLRLAGETQYF
>TRBJ2-2|TRBV19
CASSLLQGSGELFF
>TRBJ2-7|TRBV28
CASSRRFSSPYEQYF